In this sample, the clone carrying this TCR beta chain turned up a few times. No antigen is known for it. The CDR3 contains 15 residues. Germline V gene sequence: CDR1 SGHTA, CDR2 FQGNSA. V lost 0 bases and J 4 bases, leaving 12 bases between the germline ends. Treatment here: approximately nine-day PBMC culture with coronavirus spike peptide pools or control peptides (ViraFEST assay). Peptide pool stimulation in ViraFEST expanded antigen-specific T cells, whose TCRs were then sequenced. The data belong to a study of vaccination and CD4 T cells after COVID-19. Study summary: Convalescent patients gave post-COVID blood a median about 110 days post-diagnosis, range 35 to 161.

With the Oncomine TCR Beta short-read assay, DNA from cultured CD4+ T cells was sequenced. TCRdb independently ran MiXCR on the PCR reads; one entry per CDR3 protein. The repertoire holds approximately 12,000 distinct CDR3 sequences, roughly 31% seen once, with around a third in the top ten. The receptor was isolated from a human donor who received a COVID-19 vaccine. The V gene is TRBV7-2, the J gene TRBJ1-2; no reliable D call. The source material was CD4+ T cells from blood, cultured in vitro, sampled before SARS-CoV-2 vaccination. The CDR3 DNA is TGTGCCAGCAGCTTAGCGTTAGCAGCCCTCTATGGCTACACCTTC. It is translated as CASSLALAALYGYTF.